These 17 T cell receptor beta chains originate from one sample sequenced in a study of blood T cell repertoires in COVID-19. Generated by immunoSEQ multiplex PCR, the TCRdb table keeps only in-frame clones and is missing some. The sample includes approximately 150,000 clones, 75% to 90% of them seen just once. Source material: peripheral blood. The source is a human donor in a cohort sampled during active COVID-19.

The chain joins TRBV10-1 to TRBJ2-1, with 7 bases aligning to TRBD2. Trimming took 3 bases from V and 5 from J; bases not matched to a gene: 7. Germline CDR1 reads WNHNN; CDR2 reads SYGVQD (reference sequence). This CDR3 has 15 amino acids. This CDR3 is CASSDWGGKDNEQFF. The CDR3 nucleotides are TGCGCCAGCAGTGATTGGGGGGGAAAGGACAATGAGCAGTTCTTC.

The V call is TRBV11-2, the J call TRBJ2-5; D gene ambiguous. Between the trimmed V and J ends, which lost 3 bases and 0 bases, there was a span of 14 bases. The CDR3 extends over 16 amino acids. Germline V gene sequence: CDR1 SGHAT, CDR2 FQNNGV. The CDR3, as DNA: TGTGCCAGCAGCTTCGATTCGCGGCCCTACCAAGAGACCCAGTACTTC. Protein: CASSFDSRPYQETQYF.

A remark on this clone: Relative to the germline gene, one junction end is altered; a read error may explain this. CDR3 region: CASTELPGQTYEQYF. CDR3 coding DNA: TGCGCCAGCACTGAGCTTCCGGGACAGACCTACGAGCAGTACTTC. The rearrangement uses TRBV10-2 and TRBJ2-7, with TRBD1 identical over 7 bases. Germline loops: CDR1 WSHSY, CDR2 SAAADI. The CDR3 spans 15 residues.

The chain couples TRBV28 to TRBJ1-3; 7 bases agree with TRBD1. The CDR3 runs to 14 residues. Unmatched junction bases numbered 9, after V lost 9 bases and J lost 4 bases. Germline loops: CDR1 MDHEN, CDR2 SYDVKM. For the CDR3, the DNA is TGTGCCAGTCATAACAGGGGAGCGGGAAACACCATATATTTT. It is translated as CASHNRGAGNTIYF.

In nucleotides, the CDR3 is TGTGCCAGCAGTGAAAAAAGGCAGGGGTTAGGTGGCTACACCTTC. It encodes CASSEKRQGLGGYTF. This chain joins TRBV27 and TRBJ1-2; perhaps TRBD1 as D (6 bases). CDR1 and CDR2 from the germline V gene are MNHEY and SMNVEV (reference sequence). This CDR3 has 15 residues. Trimming took 5 bases from V and 7 from J, leaving 20 bases between them.

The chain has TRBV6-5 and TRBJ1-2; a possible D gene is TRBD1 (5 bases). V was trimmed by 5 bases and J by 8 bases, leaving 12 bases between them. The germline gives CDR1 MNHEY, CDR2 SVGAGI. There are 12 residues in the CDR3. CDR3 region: CASSRGGAGYTF. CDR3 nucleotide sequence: TGTGCCAGCAGTAGGGGAGGGGCGGGCTACACCTTC.

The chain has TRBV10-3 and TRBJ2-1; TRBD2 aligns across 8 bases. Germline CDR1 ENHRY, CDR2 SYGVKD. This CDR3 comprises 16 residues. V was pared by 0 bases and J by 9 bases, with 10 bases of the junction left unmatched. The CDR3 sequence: CAISESVGSGMAEQFF. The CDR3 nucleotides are TGTGCCATCAGTGAGTCAGTCGGTAGCGGGATGGCTGAGCAGTTCTTC.

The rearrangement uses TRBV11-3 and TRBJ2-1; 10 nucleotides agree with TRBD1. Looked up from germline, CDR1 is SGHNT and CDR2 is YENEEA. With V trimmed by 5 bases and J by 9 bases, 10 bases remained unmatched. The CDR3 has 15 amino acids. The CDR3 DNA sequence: TGTGCCAGCAGCGCACGAGGACAGGGGGTTGGTGAGCAGTTCTTC. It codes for CASSARGQGVGEQFF. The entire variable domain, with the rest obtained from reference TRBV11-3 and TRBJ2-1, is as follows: EAGVVQSPRYKIIEKKQPVAFWCNPISGHNTLYWYLQNLGQGPELLIRYENEEAVDDSQLPKDRFSAERLKGVDSTLKIQPAELGDSAVYLCASSARGQGVGEQFFGPGTRLTVL.

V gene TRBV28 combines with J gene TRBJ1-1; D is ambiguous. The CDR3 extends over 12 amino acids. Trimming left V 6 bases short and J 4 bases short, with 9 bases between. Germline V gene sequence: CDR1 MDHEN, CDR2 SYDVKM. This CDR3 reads CASRLTSTEAFF. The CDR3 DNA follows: TGTGCCAGCAGGCTGACAAGCACTGAAGCTTTCTTT. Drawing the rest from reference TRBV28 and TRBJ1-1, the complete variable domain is DVKVTQSSRYLVKRTGEKVFLECVQDMDHENMFWYRQDPGLGLRLIYFSYDVKMKEKGDIPEGYSVSREKKERFSLILESASTNQTSMYLCASRLTSTEAFFGQGTRLTVV.

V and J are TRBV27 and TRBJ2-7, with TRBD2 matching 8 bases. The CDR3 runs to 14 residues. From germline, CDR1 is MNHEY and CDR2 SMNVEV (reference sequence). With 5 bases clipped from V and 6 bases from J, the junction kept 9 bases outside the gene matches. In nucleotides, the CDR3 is TGTGCCAGCAGTCCCGAGCGGGAGTCTCGCGAGCAGTACTTC. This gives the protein CASSPERESREQYF.

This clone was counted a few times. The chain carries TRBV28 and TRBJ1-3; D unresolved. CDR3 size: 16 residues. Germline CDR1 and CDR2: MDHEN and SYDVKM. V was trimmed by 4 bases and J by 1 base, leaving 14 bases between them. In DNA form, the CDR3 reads TGTGCCAGCAGTTCGAGGTCTCGGAGGTCTGGAAACACCATATATTTT. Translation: CASSSRSRRSGNTIYF. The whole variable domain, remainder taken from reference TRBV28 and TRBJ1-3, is DVKVTQSSRYLVKRTGEKVFLECVQDMDHENMFWYRQDPGLGLRLIYFSYDVKMKEKGDIPEGYSVSREKKERFSLILESASTNQTSMYLCASSSRSRRSGNTIYFGEGSWLTVV.

CDR3 protein: CATGLADQETQYF. The CDR3, as DNA: TGTGCCACCGGCCTAGCGGATCAAGAGACCCAGTACTTC. This rearrangement joins TRBV15 to TRBJ2-5; 7 nucleotides line up with TRBD2. After removal of 8 bases from V and 2 bases from J, the junction contained 5 bases not matched to a gene. CDR1 and CDR2 (germline): LNHNV, YYDKDF (reference sequence). The CDR3 is made up of 13 amino acids.

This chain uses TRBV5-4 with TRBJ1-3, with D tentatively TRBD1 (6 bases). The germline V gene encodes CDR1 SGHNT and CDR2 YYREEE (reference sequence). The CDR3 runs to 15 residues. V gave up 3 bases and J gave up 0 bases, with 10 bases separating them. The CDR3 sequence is CASSSLTGSGNTIYF. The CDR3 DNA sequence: TGTGCCAGCAGCTCACTGACAGGCTCTGGAAACACCATATATTTT. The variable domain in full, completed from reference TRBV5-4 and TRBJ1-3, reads ETGVTQSPTHLIKTRGQQVTLRCSSQSGHNTVSWYQQALGQGPQFIFQYYREEENGRGNFPPRFSGLQFPNYSSELNVNALELDDSALYLCASSSLTGSGNTIYFGEGSWLTVV.

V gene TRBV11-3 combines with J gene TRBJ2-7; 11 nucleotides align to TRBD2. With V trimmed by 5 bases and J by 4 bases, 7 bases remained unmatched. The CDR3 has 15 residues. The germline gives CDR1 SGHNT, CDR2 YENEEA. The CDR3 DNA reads TGTGCCAGCAGCGAGGGCACTAGCGGGGGATACGAGCAGTACTTC. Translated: CASSEGTSGGYEQYF. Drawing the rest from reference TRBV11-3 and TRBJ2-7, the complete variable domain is EAGVVQSPRYKIIEKKQPVAFWCNPISGHNTLYWYLQNLGQGPELLIRYENEEAVDDSQLPKDRFSAERLKGVDSTLKIQPAELGDSAVYLCASSEGTSGGYEQYFGPGTRLTVT.

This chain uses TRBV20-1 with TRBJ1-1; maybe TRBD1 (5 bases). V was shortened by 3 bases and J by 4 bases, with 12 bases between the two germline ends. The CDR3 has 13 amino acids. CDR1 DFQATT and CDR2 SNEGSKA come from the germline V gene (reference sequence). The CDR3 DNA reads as TGCAGTGCTAGTCAAGGGGCGATCACTGAAGCTTTCTTT. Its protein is CSASQGAITEAFF.

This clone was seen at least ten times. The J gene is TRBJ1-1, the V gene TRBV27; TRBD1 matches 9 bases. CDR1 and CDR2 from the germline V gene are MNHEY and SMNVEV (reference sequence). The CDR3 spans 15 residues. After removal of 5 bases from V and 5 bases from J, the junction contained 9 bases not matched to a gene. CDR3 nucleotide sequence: TGTGCCAGCAGTCCCCAGGACAGGGGTTTTACTGAAGCTTTCTTT. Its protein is CASSPQDRGFTEAFF.

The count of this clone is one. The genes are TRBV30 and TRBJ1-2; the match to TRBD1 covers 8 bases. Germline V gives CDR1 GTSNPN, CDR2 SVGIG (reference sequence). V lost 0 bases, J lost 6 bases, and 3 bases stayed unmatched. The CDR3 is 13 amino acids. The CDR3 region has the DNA TGTGCCTGGAGTGTAGACAGGGGAGATGGCTACACCTTC. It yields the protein CAWSVDRGDGYTF.